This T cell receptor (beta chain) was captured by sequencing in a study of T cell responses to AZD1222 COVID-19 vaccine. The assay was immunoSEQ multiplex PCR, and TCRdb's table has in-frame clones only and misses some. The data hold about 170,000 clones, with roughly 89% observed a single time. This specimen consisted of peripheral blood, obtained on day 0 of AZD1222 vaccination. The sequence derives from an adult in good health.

CDR3 loop: CASTSLRRADNEQFF. The CDR3 DNA reads as TGTGCCAGCACCTCCCTACGGCGAGCGGACAATGAGCAGTTCTTC. The chain is built from TRBV6-5 and TRBJ2-1; TRBD2 might be the D (5 bases). Trimming took 7 bases from V and 5 from J, leaving 18 bases between them. The germline V gene encodes CDR1 MNHEY and CDR2 SVGAGI. This CDR3 spans 15 amino acids.